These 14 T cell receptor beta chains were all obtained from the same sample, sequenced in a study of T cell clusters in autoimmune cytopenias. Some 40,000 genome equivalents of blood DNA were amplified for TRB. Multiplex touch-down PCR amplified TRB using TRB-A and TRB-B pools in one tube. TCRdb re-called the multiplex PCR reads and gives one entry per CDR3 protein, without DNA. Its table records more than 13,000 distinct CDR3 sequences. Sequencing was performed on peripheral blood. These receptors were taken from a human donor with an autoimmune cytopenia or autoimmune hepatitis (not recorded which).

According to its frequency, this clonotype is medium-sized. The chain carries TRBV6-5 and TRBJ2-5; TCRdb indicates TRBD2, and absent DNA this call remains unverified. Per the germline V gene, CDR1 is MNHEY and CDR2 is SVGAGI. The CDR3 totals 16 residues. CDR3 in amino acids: CASSYRSAGGRETQYF.

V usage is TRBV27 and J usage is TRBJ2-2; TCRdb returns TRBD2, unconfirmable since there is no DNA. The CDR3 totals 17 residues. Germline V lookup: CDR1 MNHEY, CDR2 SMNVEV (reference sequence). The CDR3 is CASRGLAGVWDTGELFF.

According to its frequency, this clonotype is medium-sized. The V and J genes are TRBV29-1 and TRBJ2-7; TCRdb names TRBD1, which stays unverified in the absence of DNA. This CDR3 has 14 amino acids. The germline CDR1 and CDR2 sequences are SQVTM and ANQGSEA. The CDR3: CSVGEGTGGNEQYF.

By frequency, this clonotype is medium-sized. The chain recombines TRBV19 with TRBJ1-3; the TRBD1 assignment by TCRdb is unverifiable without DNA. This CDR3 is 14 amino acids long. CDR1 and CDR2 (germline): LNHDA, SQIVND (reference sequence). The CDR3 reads CASRPGQSGNTIYF.

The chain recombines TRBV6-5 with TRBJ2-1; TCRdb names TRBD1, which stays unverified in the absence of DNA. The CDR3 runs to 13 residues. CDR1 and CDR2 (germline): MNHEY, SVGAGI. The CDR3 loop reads CASSYRPTGRLFF.

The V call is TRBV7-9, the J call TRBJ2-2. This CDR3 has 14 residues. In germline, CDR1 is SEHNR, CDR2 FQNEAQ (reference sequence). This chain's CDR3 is CASSSSGSAGELFF.

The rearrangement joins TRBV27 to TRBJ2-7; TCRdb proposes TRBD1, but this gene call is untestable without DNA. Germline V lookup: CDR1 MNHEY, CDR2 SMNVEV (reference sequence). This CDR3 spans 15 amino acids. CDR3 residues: CASALVGTPTYEQYF.

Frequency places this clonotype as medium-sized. The CDR3 region is CASSDESGTQYF. The chain links TRBV6-1 to TRBJ2-3; TCRdb proposes TRBD2, but this gene call is untestable without DNA. CDR3 length: 12 amino acids. Germline CDR1 is MNHNS and CDR2 is SASEGT.

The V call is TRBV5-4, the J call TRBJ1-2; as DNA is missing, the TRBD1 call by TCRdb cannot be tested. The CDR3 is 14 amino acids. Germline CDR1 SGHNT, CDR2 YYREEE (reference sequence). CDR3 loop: CASSFSDRDHGYTF.

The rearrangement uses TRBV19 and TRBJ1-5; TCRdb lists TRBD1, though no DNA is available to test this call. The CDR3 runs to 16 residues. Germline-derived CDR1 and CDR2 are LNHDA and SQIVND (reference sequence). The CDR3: CASSIGRGASNQPQHF.

The CDR3 region is CSVDGGGFDGEQYF. The chain uses TRBV29-1 and TRBJ2-7; TCRdb names TRBD2, which stays unverified in the absence of DNA. In germline, CDR1 is SQVTM, CDR2 ANQGSEA. This CDR3 contains 14 residues.

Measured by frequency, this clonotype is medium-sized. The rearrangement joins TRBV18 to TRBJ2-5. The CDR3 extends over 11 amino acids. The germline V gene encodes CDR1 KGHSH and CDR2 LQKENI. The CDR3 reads CASSPKETQYF.

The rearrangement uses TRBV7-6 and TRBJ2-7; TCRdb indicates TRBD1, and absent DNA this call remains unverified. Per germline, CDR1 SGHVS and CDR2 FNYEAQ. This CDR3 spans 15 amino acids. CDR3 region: CASSPRGRDFYEQYF.

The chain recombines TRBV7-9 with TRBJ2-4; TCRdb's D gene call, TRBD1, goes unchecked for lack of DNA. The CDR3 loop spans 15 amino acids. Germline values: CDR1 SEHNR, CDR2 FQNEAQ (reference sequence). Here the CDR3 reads CASSLEGQTKNIQYF.